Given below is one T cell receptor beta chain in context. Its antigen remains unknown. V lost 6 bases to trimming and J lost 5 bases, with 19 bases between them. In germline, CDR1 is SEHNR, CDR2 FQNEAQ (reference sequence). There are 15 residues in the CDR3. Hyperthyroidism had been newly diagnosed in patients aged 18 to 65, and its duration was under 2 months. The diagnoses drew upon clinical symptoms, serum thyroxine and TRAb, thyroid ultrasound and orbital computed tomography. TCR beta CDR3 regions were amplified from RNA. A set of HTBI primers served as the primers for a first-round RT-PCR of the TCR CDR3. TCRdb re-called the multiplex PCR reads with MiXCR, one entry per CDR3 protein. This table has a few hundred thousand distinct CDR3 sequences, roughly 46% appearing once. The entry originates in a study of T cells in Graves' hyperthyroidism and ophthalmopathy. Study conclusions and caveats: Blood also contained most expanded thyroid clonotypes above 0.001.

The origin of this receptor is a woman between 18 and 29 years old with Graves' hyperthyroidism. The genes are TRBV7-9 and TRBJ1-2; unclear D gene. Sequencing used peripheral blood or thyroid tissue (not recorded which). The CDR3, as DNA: TGTGCCAGCAGTTTATCGAGCCATCGAGGGTATGGCTACACCTTC. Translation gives CASSLSSHRGYGYTF.